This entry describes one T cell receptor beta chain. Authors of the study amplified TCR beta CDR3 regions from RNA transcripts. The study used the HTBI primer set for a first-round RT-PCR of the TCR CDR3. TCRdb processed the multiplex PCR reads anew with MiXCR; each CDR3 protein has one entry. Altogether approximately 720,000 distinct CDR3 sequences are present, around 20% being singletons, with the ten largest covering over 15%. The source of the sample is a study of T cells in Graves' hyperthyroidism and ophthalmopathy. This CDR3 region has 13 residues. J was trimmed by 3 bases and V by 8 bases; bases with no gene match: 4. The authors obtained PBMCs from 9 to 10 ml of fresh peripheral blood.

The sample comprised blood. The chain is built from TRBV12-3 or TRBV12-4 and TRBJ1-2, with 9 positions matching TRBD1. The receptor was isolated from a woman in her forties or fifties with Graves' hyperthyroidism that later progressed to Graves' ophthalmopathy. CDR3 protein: CASQGQGDYGYTF. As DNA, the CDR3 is TGTGCCAGCCAGGGACAGGGCGACTATGGCTACACCTTC.